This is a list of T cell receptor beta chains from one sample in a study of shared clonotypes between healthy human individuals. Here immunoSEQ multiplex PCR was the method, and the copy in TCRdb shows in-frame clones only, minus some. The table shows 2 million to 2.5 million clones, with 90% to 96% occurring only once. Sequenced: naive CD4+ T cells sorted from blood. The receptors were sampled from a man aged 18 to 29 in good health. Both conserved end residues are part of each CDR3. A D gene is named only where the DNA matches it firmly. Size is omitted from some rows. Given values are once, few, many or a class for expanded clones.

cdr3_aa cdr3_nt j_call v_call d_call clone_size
CASDRKDSPLHF TGTGCCTCAGACAGGAAGGATTCACCCCTCCACTTT TRBJ1-6 TRBV30 . once
CAWGPAGGYPGELFF TGTGCCTGGGGCCCGGCGGGAGGGTACCCCGGGGAGCTGTTTTTT TRBJ2-2 TRBV30 TRBD2 .
CATGLGVTGETQYF TGTGCCACCGGACTCGGGGTGACAGGGGAGACCCAGTACTTC TRBJ2-5 TRBV28 TRBD1 .
CASSYTGGDGYTF TGTGCCAGCAGTTACACAGGGGGAGATGGCTACACCTTC TRBJ1-2 TRBV6-6 TRBD1 .
CSFDSSYEQYF TGCAGTTTCGACAGCTCCTACGAGCAGTACTTC TRBJ2-7 TRBV20-1 . .
CASSLRLAGVREHHEQFF TGCGCCAGCAGCTTGCGACTAGCGGGGGTAAGAGAGCACCATGAGCAGTTCTTC TRBJ2-1 TRBV5-1 TRBD2 .
CSVERGREASAEAFF TGCAGCGTTGAGCGGGGGCGAGAGGCTTCCGCTGAAGCTTTCTTT TRBJ1-1 TRBV29-1 . .
CASSLEVSGNTIYF TGCGCCAGCAGCTTGGAAGTCTCTGGAAACACCATATATTTT TRBJ1-3 TRBV5-1 . few
CASTEGRTTNEKLFF TGTGCCAGCACCGAGGGGCGGACAACTAATGAAAAACTGTTTTTT TRBJ1-4 TRBV6-1 . once
CASSLGQGEGGNQPQHF TGTGCCAGCAGCTTAGGACAGGGTGAAGGTGGCAATCAGCCCCAGCATTTT TRBJ1-5 TRBV7-9 TRBD1 .
CSVVRGYTEAFF TGCAGCGTTGTTCGGGGGTACACTGAAGCTTTCTTT TRBJ1-1 TRBV29-1 . .
CASSPTQAPYEQYF TGTGCCAGCAGCCCGACCCAGGCCCCCTACGAGCAGTACTTC TRBJ2-7 TRBV27 . .
CASSLKGSGTGITYEQYF TGTGCCAGCAGCCTCAAAGGTTCTGGTACAGGGATTACCTACGAGCAGTACTTC TRBJ2-7 TRBV7-2 . .
CATQGLNIQYF TGTGCCACTCAAGGCTTAAACATTCAGTACTTC TRBJ2-4 TRBV25-1 . few
CASSPSKGGGRSGELFF TGTGCCAGCAGCCCTTCGAAAGGCGGGGGAAGGTCCGGGGAGCTGTTTTTT TRBJ2-2 TRBV5-4 TRBD2 .
CASRRDGTGDQPQHF TGTGCCAGCAGACGCGATGGGACAGGGGATCAGCCCCAGCATTTT TRBJ1-5 TRBV6-5 TRBD1 .
CASSLRTGGFSGELFF TGTGCCAGCAGCCTGCGGACAGGGGGTTTTTCCGGGGAGCTGTTTTTT TRBJ2-2 TRBV14 TRBD1 .
CASTPPLAGRYEQYF TGTGCCAGCACCCCGCCGTTAGCGGGAAGATACGAGCAGTACTTC TRBJ2-7 TRBV7-2 TRBD2 .
CASSLARLEVAGALGPTDTQYF TGCGCCAGCAGCTTGGCCAGGCTGGAAGTAGCGGGAGCGTTGGGGCCCACAGATACGCAGTATTTT TRBJ2-3 TRBV5-1 TRBD2 .
CASSSQGNEQYF TGCGCCAGCAGCTCCCAAGGAAACGAGCAGTACTTC TRBJ2-7 TRBV5-1 . .
CASSRTSGRDSSTDTQYF TGCGCCAGCAGCCGTACTAGCGGGAGGGACTCTAGCACAGATACGCAGTATTTT TRBJ2-3 TRBV4-3 TRBD2 .
CASRNSGTSGNTIYF TGCGCCAGCAGGAACTCAGGGACCTCCGGAAACACCATATATTTT TRBJ1-3 TRBV10-2 . .
CSALGRLGTVYGYTF TGCAGCGCCCTTGGTAGACTGGGGACAGTCTATGGCTACACCTTC TRBJ1-2 TRBV29-1 TRBD1 .
CASSQQTGGAETQYF TGCGCCAGCAGCCAACAGACAGGGGGCGCGGAGACCCAGTACTTC TRBJ2-5 TRBV4-3 TRBD1 .
CASSSLGQGWNSPLHF TGTGCCAGCAGTTCCCTCGGACAGGGGTGGAATTCACCCCTCCACTTT TRBJ1-6 TRBV6-5 TRBD1 .
CASSEGTDTQYF TGTGCCAGCTCAGAGGGTACAGATACGCAGTATTTT TRBJ2-3 TRBV18 . .
CASSVVGEQYF TGTGCCAGCAGCGTAGTGGGCGAGCAGTACTTC TRBJ2-7 TRBV9 . .
CASSLRLRQGANTGELFF TGTGCCAGCAGCTTGAGATTGCGACAGGGGGCGAACACCGGGGAGCTGTTTTTT TRBJ2-2 TRBV5-6 TRBD1 once
CASRISPPGRSTDTQYF TGTGCCAGCAGAATAAGCCCCCCGGGGCGGAGCACAGATACGCAGTATTTT TRBJ2-3 TRBV7-9 . .
CASSAEAGSSYNEQFF TGTGCCAGCAGCGCGGAAGCGGGGAGCTCCTACAATGAGCAGTTCTTC TRBJ2-1 TRBV9 TRBD2 .
CASTGQFLSGNTIYF TGCGCCAGCACAGGACAGTTTCTCTCTGGAAACACCATATATTTT TRBJ1-3 TRBV4-1 . .
CASNSKGDQPQHF TGTGCCAGTAATTCGAAAGGTGATCAGCCCCAGCATTTT TRBJ1-5 TRBV19 . .
CASSSQGNEQFF TGTGCCAGCAGCTCCCAGGGTAATGAGCAGTTCTTC TRBJ2-1 TRBV11-3 . .
CASSTSLSPVGELFF TGTGCCAGCAGCACAAGTTTGTCCCCGGTCGGGGAGCTGTTTTTT TRBJ2-2 TRBV5-6 . .
CASSGSRSRETQYF TGTGCCAGCAGTGGCAGTCGTAGTCGCGAGACCCAGTACTTC TRBJ2-5 TRBV7-2 . .
CASSESRGPGEKLFF TGCGCCAGCAGTGAGTCCAGGGGGCCTGGTGAAAAACTGTTTTTT TRBJ1-4 TRBV10-2 TRBD1 .
CASSSSGQGLMNSPLHF TGTGCCAGCAGCTCCTCGGGACAGGGACTAATGAATTCACCCCTCCACTTT TRBJ1-6 TRBV7-2 TRBD1 .
CAWKVYGSGRPGVNTQYF TGTGCCTGGAAGGTTTACGGTAGCGGGAGGCCGGGAGTCAATACGCAGTATTTT TRBJ2-3 TRBV30 TRBD2 .
CASSLRTSGRANPGYEQYF TGTGCCAGCAGCCTCCGGACTAGCGGGAGGGCCAACCCAGGGTACGAGCAGTACTTC TRBJ2-7 TRBV7-2 TRBD2 .
CAWRLAGANTGELFF TGTGCCTGGAGGCTAGCGGGGGCGAACACCGGGGAGCTGTTTTTT TRBJ2-2 TRBV30 TRBD2 .
CASSPGTGDHYNEQFF TGTGCCAGCAGCCCCGGGACAGGGGACCACTACAATGAGCAGTTCTTC TRBJ2-1 TRBV5-6 TRBD1 .
CASSLGTAFYSNQPQHF TGTGCCAGCAGCTTGGGAACAGCATTTTATAGCAATCAGCCCCAGCATTTT TRBJ1-5 TRBV7-8 . .
CASSQDRSSYGYTF TGCGCCAGCAGCCAGGACAGGAGCTCCTATGGCTACACCTTC TRBJ1-2 TRBV4-1 TRBD1 .
CASRAGPGANVLTF TGTGCCAGCAGAGCAGGGCCCGGGGCCAACGTCCTGACTTTC TRBJ2-6 TRBV11-2 . .
CASSPRAYEQYF TGCGCCAGCAGCCCCAGGGCCTACGAGCAGTACTTC TRBJ2-7 TRBV5-1 . .
CASSPGLNYGYTF TGTGCCAGCAGCCCCGGACTGAACTATGGCTACACCTTC TRBJ1-2 TRBV7-3 . .
CASSPQGTYTDTQYF TGTGCCAGCTCACCACAAGGGACCTACACAGATACGCAGTATTTT TRBJ2-3 TRBV18 . .
CASRQNGQLNTGELFF TGTGCCAGCAGGCAGAACGGACAACTGAACACCGGGGAGCTGTTTTTT TRBJ2-2 TRBV27 . .
CASSVEGYSTDTQYF TGTGCCAGCAGCGTAGAAGGGTATAGCACAGATACGCAGTATTTT TRBJ2-3 TRBV9 . .
CASSEGGRTLYQETQYF TGTGCCAGCAGTGAAGGCGGGAGGACCCTGTACCAAGAGACCCAGTACTTC TRBJ2-5 TRBV6-1 TRBD2 .
CASSEQENTGELFF TGTGCCAGCAGTGAACAGGAAAACACCGGGGAGCTGTTTTTT TRBJ2-2 TRBV6-4 . .